The clone carrying this TCR beta chain showed up just a few times. Clones were read by immunoSEQ multiplex PCR, and TCRdb kept only the in-frame ones, dropping some. Among over 85,000 clones listed, approximately 91% were seen once. These data originate in a study of blood T cell repertoires in COVID-19. Trimming took off 7 bases at V and 0 bases at J, with 13 bases between the two ends. Germline assignment: CDR1 SGHKS and CDR2 YYEKEE (reference sequence). This CDR3 comprises 15 residues. Sequencing was performed on peripheral blood. The clonotype originates from a man aged 18 to 35 with acute or convalescent COVID-19. J is TRBJ1-4 and V is TRBV5-5, with D unresolved. DNA for the CDR3: TGTGCCAGCCACGCCGGCGGGGCAACTAATGAAAAACTGTTTTTT. Translated: CASHAGGATNEKLFF.